A selection of T cell receptor beta chains follows, all from one sample in a study of regulatory T cells in long-lasting Graves disease. TCRdb passed the multiplex PCR reads through MiXCR, listing each CDR3 protein once. The sample lists 500,000 or so distinct CDR3 sequences; approximately 16% were seen once. These data also featured in a second study, about T cells in Graves' hyperthyroidism and ophthalmopathy.

The input for sequencing was peripheral blood mononuclear cells (PBMCs), taken at new diagnosis, from a patient treated with antithyroid drugs. The receptors here all came from a woman aged 40 to 65 with Graves disease. The CDR3 runs from the conserved cysteine through the conserved F or W. The D gene is left open where the match is weak. Clone size is shown for a subset of rows, as once, few, many or a class of expanded clone.

>TRBJ2-5|.|many|TRBV30
TGTGCCTGGAGTAAGAGTCCCGGGACCCAGTACTTC
CAWSKSPGTQYF
>TRBJ1-6|.|few|TRBV28
TGTGCCAGCAGTCCATGGGACCTCCCCTATAATTCACCCCTCCACTTT
CASSPWDLPYNSPLHF
>TRBJ1-2|TRBD1|.|TRBV6-1
TGTGCCAGCAGCCGGGACAGGGGGCCCGGCTACACCTTC
CASSRDRGPGYTF
>TRBJ1-1|.|few|TRBV3-1
TGTGCCAGCAGCCCGACGGGGGCCTCCACTGAAGCTTTCTTT
CASSPTGASTEAFF
>TRBJ1-1|.|many|TRBV28
TGTGCCAGCAGTTGGGGGGCGGACACTGAAGCTTTCTTT
CASSWGADTEAFF
>TRBJ2-3|TRBD2|.|TRBV6-1
TGTGCCAGCACCGCGGGGGGGCCTGTCACAGATACGCAGTATTTT
CASTAGGPVTDTQYF
>TRBJ1-5|TRBD1|many|TRBV19
TGTGCCAGTAGTATGTGGGGACAGTTAAATCAGCCCCAGCATTTT
CASSMWGQLNQPQHF
>TRBJ1-2|.|many|TRBV20-1
TGCAGTGCTTCAGGACCGGGGGCTGACTATGGCTACACCTTC
CSASGPGADYGYTF
>TRBJ1-3|.|many|TRBV28
TGTGCCAGCAGTTCCCAGGGAACCGGAAACACCATATATTTT
CASSSQGTGNTIYF
>TRBJ1-4|TRBD1|few|TRBV11-3
TGTGCCAGCAGATCACAGGGGGCTGGGGAAAAACTGTTTTTT
CASRSQGAGEKLFF
>TRBJ1-2|.|few|TRBV3-1
TGTGCCAGCAGCCAAGCCCAGGGGCCCTATGGCTACACCTTC
CASSQAQGPYGYTF
>TRBJ1-2|.|many|TRBV2
TGTGCCAGCAGTGAAGACGTCTTTGACGGGAATGGCTACACCTTC
CASSEDVFDGNGYTF
>TRBJ2-2|.|many|TRBV3-1
TGTGCCAGCAGCCAAGTGGGAGGTGCCGGGGAGCTGTTTTTT
CASSQVGGAGELFF
>TRBJ2-7|TRBD1|many|TRBV6-1
TGTGCCAGCAGTGGAGGGGCGCCGGGACAGGGAGGCTACGAGCAGTACTTC
CASSGGAPGQGGYEQYF
>TRBJ1-3|.|many|TRBV12-3/TRBV12-4
TGTGCCAGCAGTTTATCGGTGTCAGGGCGTGGAAACACCATATATTTT
CASSLSVSGRGNTIYF
>TRBJ2-1|TRBD2|.|TRBV12-3/TRBV12-4
TGTGCCAGCAGTTGGACTAGCGGGGGGAGTGAGCAGTTCTTC
CASSWTSGGSEQFF
>TRBJ1-1|.|.|TRBV19
TGTGCCAGTAGTATCAAGGGGATGAACACTGAAGCTTTCTTT
CASSIKGMNTEAFF
>TRBJ2-7|TRBD1|once|TRBV6-1
TGTGCCAGCAGAGGACAGGTGACCTACGAGCAGTACTTC
CASRGQVTYEQYF
>TRBJ1-2|.|many|TRBV14
TGTGCCAGCAGCCAAGAAACCACTTATGGCTACACCTTC
CASSQETTYGYTF
>TRBJ2-1|.|many|TRBV3-1
TGTGCCAGCAGCGACAAAGGAGCCCGGACGTTCTTC
CASSDKGARTFF
>TRBJ2-7|.|.|TRBV12-3/TRBV12-4
TGTGCCAGCAGTATAACAGGGGAGCAGTACTTC
CASSITGEQYF
>TRBJ1-6|.|few|TRBV19
TGTGCCAGTAGTATCGTCACGAATTCACCCCTCCACTTT
CASSIVTNSPLHF
>TRBJ1-1|.|.|TRBV29-1
TGCAGCGTTGAATACTCTAATGAAGCTTTCTTT
CSVEYSNEAFF
>TRBJ1-6|.|few|TRBV5-1
TGCGCCAGCAGCTTGGATTATAACTATAATTCACCCCTCCACTTT
CASSLDYNYNSPLHF
>TRBJ1-1|.|few|TRBV29-1
TGCAGCGTCCAAAGGGGGTCAGCTGAAGCTTTCTTT
CSVQRGSAEAFF
>TRBJ1-5|TRBD1|few|TRBV10-3
TGTGCCATCACGACCGGAACAGGGGCAGTGGGCAATCAGCCCCAGCATTTT
CAITTGTGAVGNQPQHF
>TRBJ2-3|.|.|TRBV11-2
TGTGCCAGCAGCGTAACAACCTCGTTGGATACGCAGTATTTT
CASSVTTSLDTQYF
>TRBJ2-7|.|.|TRBV6-4
TGTGCCAGCATAAAGGGGCACGAGCAGTACTTC
CASIKGHEQYF
>TRBJ2-3|.|many|TRBV20-1
TGCAGTGCTAGGATTCGTACGGGTCTCCAGCTCAGGGATACGCAGTATTTT
CSARIRTGLQLRDTQYF
>TRBJ1-6|TRBD1|.|TRBV9
TGTGCCAGCAGCCCGGGACAGGGGAGTTTGCCACCCCTCCACTTT
CASSPGQGSLPPLHF
>TRBJ1-1|.|.|TRBV19
TGTGCCAGTAGTATCCCGAAATCGAACACTGAAGCTTTCTTT
CASSIPKSNTEAFF
>TRBJ1-1|.|many|TRBV10-3
TGTGCCATCAGTGAAGAGGGAGTCATGTCTGAAGCTTTCTTT
CAISEEGVMSEAFF
>TRBJ1-2|TRBD1|many|TRBV11-3
TGTGCCAGCAGCTTGGCCTTCGGCTCAGGGGGCAGCTATGGCTACACCTTC
CASSLAFGSGGSYGYTF
>TRBJ1-1|.|many|TRBV7-9
TGTGCCAGCAGCCAGGGACACATGAACACTGAAGCTTTCTTT
CASSQGHMNTEAFF
>TRBJ2-7|.|few|TRBV2
TGTGCCAGCAGTACAGGCTCAAGCTCCTACGAGCAGTACTTC
CASSTGSSSYEQYF
>TRBJ2-5|.|few|TRBV24-1
TGTGCCACCAAAGGAGGAGAGACCCAGTACTTC
CATKGGETQYF
>TRBJ1-1|.|.|TRBV29-1
TGCAGCGCCAGTTCAGGCGGGTGGACTGAAGCTTTCTTT
CSASSGGWTEAFF
>TRBJ1-5|.|.|TRBV19
TGTGCCAGTAGCACCTTAGGGGTTGGCAATCAGCCCCAGCATTTT
CASSTLGVGNQPQHF
>TRBJ2-3|.|few|TRBV10-3
TGTGCCACCGGGCGACAGGTTACTAGCACAGATACGCAGTATTTT
CATGRQVTSTDTQYF
>TRBJ1-4|TRBD1|.|TRBV10-3
TGTGCCATCAGACCCGGGACAGGGATTAATGAAAAACTGTTTTTT
CAIRPGTGINEKLFF
>TRBJ2-2|TRBD1|few|TRBV4-1
TGCGCCAGCAGCCACAGGACAGGCCTCACCGGGGAGCTGTTTTTT
CASSHRTGLTGELFF
>TRBJ1-5|TRBD1|many|TRBV7-2
TGTGCCAGCAGCCCCGGACAGGGCAGCAATCAGCCCCAGCATTTT
CASSPGQGSNQPQHF
>TRBJ1-6|TRBD1|.|TRBV30
TGTGCCTGGAGTGAAGGGACAGGGTCTTATTCACCCCTCCACTTT
CAWSEGTGSYSPLHF
>TRBJ2-2|.|many|TRBV13
TGTGCCAGCAGTACTCCTCCCGGGGAGCTGTTTTTT
CASSTPPGELFF
>TRBJ1-5|.|.|TRBV20-1
TGCAGTGCTAGATCCGACTATAGCAATCAGCCCCAGCATTTT
CSARSDYSNQPQHF
>TRBJ1-5|TRBD1|many|TRBV2
TGTGCCAGCAGTGGACAGGGTTATAGCAATCAGCCCCAGCATTTT
CASSGQGYSNQPQHF
>TRBJ1-2|.|few|TRBV6-2/TRBV6-3
TGTGCCAGCAGTTACTCGGGGGCCGGGGTCTATGGCTACACCTTC
CASSYSGAGVYGYTF
>TRBJ1-2|.|few|TRBV19
TGTGCCAGTAGCTGGCCCGGCGGCTATGGCTACACCTTC
CASSWPGGYGYTF
>TRBJ1-6|.|.|TRBV4-1
TGCGCCAGCAGCCAAGTTGGGGTTTCACCCCTCCACTTT
CASSQVGVSPLHF
>TRBJ2-5|TRBD2|many|TRBV10-3
TGTGCCATCAGTCGGACTAGCGGGGGGGCTGATGAGACCCAGTACTTC
CAISRTSGGADETQYF
>TRBJ1-1|TRBD1|many|TRBV10-1
TGCGCCAGCAGTACCGGGACAGGGATTTGGGACACTGAAGCTTTCTTT
CASSTGTGIWDTEAFF
>TRBJ2-7|.|many|TRBV6-9
TGTGCCAGCAGTTATCCGGGGCACCCCTACGAGCAGTACTTC
CASSYPGHPYEQYF
>TRBJ1-6|TRBD1|many|TRBV2
TGTGCCAGCATAGAGACAGGGGCCGGGAATTCACCCCTCCACTTT
CASIETGAGNSPLHF
>TRBJ2-2|TRBD1|few|TRBV19
TGTGCCAGCCGGGACAGGGCCACCGGGGAGCTGTTTTTT
CASRDRATGELFF
>TRBJ2-3|.|few|TRBV3-1
TGTGCCAGCAGCCCCCAGGTCGGGACATCCGGGATAGGTACGCAGTATTTT
CASSPQVGTSGIGTQYF
>TRBJ2-3|TRBD1|.|TRBV3-1
TGTGCCAGCAGCCGGGGACAGCTCACAGATACGCAGTATTTT
CASSRGQLTDTQYF
>TRBJ1-2|.|many|TRBV30
TGTGCCTGGAGTGTTTGGGACCAGGGCCACTATGGCTACACCTTC
CAWSVWDQGHYGYTF
>TRBJ1-2|.|.|TRBV7-9
TGTGCCAGCAGCCAACTGGTGGGCAACCCTAACTATGGCTACACCTTC
CASSQLVGNPNYGYTF
>TRBJ1-6|.|few|TRBV24-1
TGTGCCACTCGAGCAGGGAATAATTCACCCCTCCACTTT
CATRAGNNSPLHF
>TRBJ2-1|TRBD2|.|TRBV2
TGTGCCAGCAGCCCAGCGGGGGGGCCTCGGGATGAGCAGTTCTTC
CASSPAGGPRDEQFF